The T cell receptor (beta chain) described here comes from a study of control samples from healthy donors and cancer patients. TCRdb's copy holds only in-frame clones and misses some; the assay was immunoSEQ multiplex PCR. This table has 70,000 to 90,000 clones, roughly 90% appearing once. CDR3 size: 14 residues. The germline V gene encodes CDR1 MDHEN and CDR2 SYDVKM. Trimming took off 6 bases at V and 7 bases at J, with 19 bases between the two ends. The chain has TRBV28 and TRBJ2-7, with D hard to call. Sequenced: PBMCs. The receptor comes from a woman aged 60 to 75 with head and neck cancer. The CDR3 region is CASRPAYGPWEQYF. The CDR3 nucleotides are TGTGCCAGCAGGCCCGCTTACGGACCCTGGGAGCAGTACTTC. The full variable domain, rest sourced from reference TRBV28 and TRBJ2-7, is DVKVTQSSRYLVKRTGEKVFLECVQDMDHENMFWYRQDPGLGLRLIYFSYDVKMKEKGDIPEGYSVSREKKERFSLILESASTNQTSMYLCASRPAYGPWEQYFGPGTRLTVT.